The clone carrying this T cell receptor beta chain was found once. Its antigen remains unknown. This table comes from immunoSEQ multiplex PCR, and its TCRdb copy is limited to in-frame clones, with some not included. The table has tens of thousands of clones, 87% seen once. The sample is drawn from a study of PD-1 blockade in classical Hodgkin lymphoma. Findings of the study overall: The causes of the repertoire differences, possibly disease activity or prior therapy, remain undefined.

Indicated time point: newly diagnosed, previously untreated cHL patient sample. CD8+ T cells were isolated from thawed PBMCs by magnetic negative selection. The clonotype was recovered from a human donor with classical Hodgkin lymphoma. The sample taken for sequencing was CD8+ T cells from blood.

The CDR3 DNA is TGTGCCAGCAGCTTGTCTTCTGAAGCTTTCTTT. Protein sequence: CASSLSSEAFF. The chain employs TRBV5-6 and TRBJ1-1, with D uncertain. V was cut by 1 base and J by 6 bases, with 4 bases left in between. The CDR3 contains 11 residues. Germline-derived CDR1 and CDR2 are SGHDT and YYEEEE.